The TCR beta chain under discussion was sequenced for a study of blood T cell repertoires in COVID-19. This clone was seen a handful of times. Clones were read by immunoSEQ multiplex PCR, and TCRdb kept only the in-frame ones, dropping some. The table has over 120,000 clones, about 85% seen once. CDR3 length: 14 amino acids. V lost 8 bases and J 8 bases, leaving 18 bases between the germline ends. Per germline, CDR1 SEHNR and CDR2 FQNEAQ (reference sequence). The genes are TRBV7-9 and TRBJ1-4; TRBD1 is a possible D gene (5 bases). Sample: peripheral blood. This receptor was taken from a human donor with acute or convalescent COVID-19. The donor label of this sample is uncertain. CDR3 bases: TGTGCCAGCTGCCCGGGGGATGGGCGGGAAAAACTGTTTTTT. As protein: CASCPGDGREKLFF. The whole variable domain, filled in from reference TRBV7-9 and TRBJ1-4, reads DTGVSQNPRHKITKRGQNVTFRCDPISEHNRLYWYRQTLGQGPEFLTYFQNEAQLEKSRLLSDRFSAERPKGSFSTLEIQRTEQGDSAMYLCASCPGDGREKLFFGSGTQLSVL.